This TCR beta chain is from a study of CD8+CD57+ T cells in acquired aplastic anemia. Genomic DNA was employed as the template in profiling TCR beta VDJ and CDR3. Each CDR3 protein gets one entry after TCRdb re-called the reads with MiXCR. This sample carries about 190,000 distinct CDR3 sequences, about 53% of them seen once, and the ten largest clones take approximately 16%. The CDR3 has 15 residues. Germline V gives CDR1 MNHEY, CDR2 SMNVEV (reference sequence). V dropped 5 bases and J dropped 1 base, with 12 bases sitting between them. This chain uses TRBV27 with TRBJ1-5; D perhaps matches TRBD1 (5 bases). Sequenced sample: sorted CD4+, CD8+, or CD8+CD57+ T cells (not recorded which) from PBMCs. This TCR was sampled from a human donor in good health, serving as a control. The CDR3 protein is CASSPLGASNQPQHF. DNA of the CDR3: TGTGCCAGCAGTCCGCTCGGGGCAAGCAATCAGCCCCAGCATTTT.